The 12 T cell receptor beta chains presented below share a single source sample, sequenced in a study of CD8 T cells in Susac syndrome. RNA amounts of roughly 0.45 to 1 ug underwent reverse transcription with random hexamers. TCRdb fed the immunoSEQ multiplex PCR reads into MiXCR, producing one record per CDR3 protein. The sample gives 160,000 or so distinct CDR3 sequences, roughly 92% of which show up once; around 0.11% is in the top ten. Sequencing was done on a sample of CD4+ T cells from PBMCs. The receptors come from a human donor with Susac syndrome.

The chain uses TRBV3-1 and TRBJ1-2; D might be TRBD1 (5 bases). Germline V gene data show CDR1 as LGHDT and CDR2 as YNNKEL (reference sequence). This CDR3 is 14 amino acids long. Between the trimmed V and J ends, which lost 4 bases and 3 bases, there was a span of 12 bases. The CDR3 DNA follows: TGTGCCAGCAGCCGATGGCAGGGCGACTATGGCTACACCTTC. Encoded protein: CASSRWQGDYGYTF. The variable domain in full, completed from reference TRBV3-1 and TRBJ1-2, reads DTAVSQTPKYLVTQMGNDKSIKCEQNLGHDTMYWYKQDSKKFLKIMFSYNNKELIINETVPNRFSPKSPDKAHLNLHINSLELGDSAVYFCASSRWQGDYGYTFGSGTRLTVV.

The chain carries TRBV7-6 and TRBJ2-3; no reliable D call. V was pared by 1 base and J by 6 bases, with 14 bases between. Germline V gene lookup returns CDR1 SGHVS and CDR2 FNYEAQ. CDR3 length: 15 amino acids. The CDR3 is CASSLVSQVLDTQYF. For the CDR3, the DNA is TGTGCCAGCAGCTTAGTTTCCCAGGTCCTGGATACGCAGTATTTT.

The V call is TRBV20-1, the J call TRBJ2-5; 10 positions agree with TRBD2. The germline CDR1 and CDR2 sequences are DFQATT and SNEGSKA (reference sequence). V dropped 5 bases and J dropped 1; count of bases not matched to a gene: 7. This CDR3 has 15 amino acids. CDR3 DNA: TGCAGTGCTGCCGGTAGCGGGGGGACCCAAGAGACCCAGTACTTC. Translating gives CSAAGSGGTQETQYF.

V gene TRBV27 combines with J gene TRBJ2-7; no clear D. The CDR3 has 13 amino acids. The V end was cut by 5 bases, the J end by 5 bases, with 13 bases between. Germline lookup yields CDR1 MNHEY and CDR2 SMNVEV (reference sequence). The CDR3 DNA sequence: TGTGCCAGCAGTCTCTGGGATCGGGACGAGCAGTACTTC. As protein: CASSLWDRDEQYF.

The CDR3 here is CSAKSQETQYF. In DNA, the CDR3 is TGCAGTGCTAAGTCTCAAGAGACCCAGTACTTC. The chain links TRBV20-1 to TRBJ2-5, with D unclear. Looked up from germline, CDR1 is DFQATT and CDR2 is SNEGSKA (reference sequence). V shed 4 bases and J shed 2 bases, with 5 bases lying between them. The CDR3 covers 11 residues.

This chain connects TRBV7-9 to TRBJ1-6, with 10 nucleotides matching TRBD1. Trimming at V came to 3 bases and at J to 7 bases, leaving 6 bases not matched to a gene. The V gene's germline CDR1 is SEHNR and CDR2 FQNEAQ (reference sequence). This CDR3 spans 16 amino acids. CDR3 protein: CASSLDRGERNSPLHF. Here the CDR3 DNA reads TGTGCCAGCAGCTTGGACAGGGGGGAGAGGAATTCACCCCTCCACTTT. Full variable domain (outside the CDR3, taken from reference TRBV7-9 and TRBJ1-6): DTGVSQNPRHKITKRGQNVTFRCDPISEHNRLYWYRQTLGQGPEFLTYFQNEAQLEKSRLLSDRFSAERPKGSFSTLEIQRTEQGDSAMYLCASSLDRGERNSPLHFGNGTRLTVT.

The rearrangement uses TRBV6-2 or TRBV6-3 and TRBJ1-1; 8 bases map to TRBD1. The CDR3 loop spans 14 amino acids. V was pared by 5 bases and J by 5 bases, with 7 bases of the junction left unmatched. The germline CDR1 and CDR2 sequences are MNHEY and SVGEGT. This CDR3 reads CASSRDRGETEAFF. CDR3 in DNA: TGTGCCAGCAGTCGCGACAGGGGAGAGACTGAAGCTTTCTTT.

The chain joins TRBV9 to TRBJ2-3, with D possibly TRBD2 on 6 matching bases. The CDR3 extends over 14 amino acids. The germline V and J ends were trimmed by 5 bases and 1 base, with 11 bases remaining between them. The germline gives CDR1 SGDLS, CDR2 YYNGEE. CDR3 DNA sequence: TGTGCCAGCAGTGCGGGCGGGGGCACAGATACGCAGTATTTT. Its translation: CASSAGGGTDTQYF. Full variable domain (outside the CDR3, taken from reference TRBV9 and TRBJ2-3): DSGVTQTPKHLITATGQRVTLRCSPRSGDLSVYWYQQSLDQGLQFLIQYYNGEERAKGNILERFSAQQFPDLHSELNLSSLELGDSALYFCASSAGGGTDTQYFGPGTRLTVL.

The chain joins TRBV20-1 to TRBJ2-7; D is perhaps TRBD1 (7 bases). Looked up from germline, CDR1 is DFQATT and CDR2 is SNEGSKA (reference sequence). The V and J ends lost 3 bases and 0 bases respectively, with 12 bases between them. The CDR3 runs 14 residues. The CDR3 region is CSASNRGGSYEQYF. The CDR3 coding sequence is TGCAGTGCTAGCAACAGGGGAGGCTCCTACGAGCAGTACTTC.

The gene calls are TRBV15 and TRBJ2-3; no definite D call. The CDR3 extends over 15 amino acids. In germline, CDR1 is LNHNV, CDR2 YYDKDF (reference sequence). V dropped 2 bases and J dropped 2 bases, with 11 bases sitting between them. Here the CDR3 reads CATSRPSQHTDTQYF. DNA for the CDR3: TGTGCCACCAGCAGACCCTCTCAACACACAGATACGCAGTATTTT. The full variable domain, rest sourced from reference TRBV15 and TRBJ2-3, is DAMVIQNPRYQVTQFGKPVTLSCSQTLNHNVMYWYQQKSSQAPKLLFHYYDKDFNNEADTPDNFQSRRPNTSFCFLDIRSPGLGDTAMYLCATSRPSQHTDTQYFGPGTRLTVL.

The chain carries TRBV6-1 and TRBJ1-6; maybe TRBD1 (6 bases). The CDR3 length is 16 residues. Trimming removed 8 bases at V and 5 bases at J, with 19 bases between. Germline V lookup: CDR1 MNHNS, CDR2 SASEGT. CDR3 sequence: CASSIGWGRDNSPLHF. Written as DNA, the CDR3 is TGTGCCAGCTCAATAGGGTGGGGGCGTGATAATTCACCCCTCCACTTT.

V gene TRBV9 combines with J gene TRBJ2-6, with D uncertain. Germline V lookup: CDR1 SGDLS, CDR2 YYNGEE. The CDR3 is 15 amino acids. Trimming pared 0 bases from V and 3 bases from J, leaving 7 bases between. The DNA of the CDR3 is TGTGCCAGCAGCGTAGCAGGTATTGGGGCCAACGTCCTGACTTTC. Its protein is CASSVAGIGANVLTF.